These T cell receptor beta chains were read from a single sample in a study of blood T cells in healthy people across ages. TCRdb re-called the 5' RACE reads with MiXCR, one entry per CDR3 protein. Of roughly 800,000 distinct CDR3 sequences listed, about 62% are singletons. The sequenced sample was blood. These receptors originate from a man aged 25 to 40 in good health. Each CDR3 is given with its conserved first and last residue. Each record gives: J gene, clone size, V gene, D gene, CDR3 length, CDR3 protein, CDR3 DNA. The D gene is left open where the match is weak. Only part of the rows carry a size: once, few, many, or a class if the clone is expanded.

J gene: TRBJ1-5
clone size: -
V gene: TRBV6-6
D gene: -
CDR3 length: 12
CDR3 protein: CASSYGNQPQHF
CDR3 DNA: TGTGCCAGCAGTTACGGCAATCAGCCCCAGCATTTT

J gene: TRBJ2-1
clone size: once
V gene: TRBV27
D gene: TRBD2
CDR3 length: 15
CDR3 protein: CASSWVGGPHNEQFF
CDR3 DNA: TGTGCCAGCAGTTGGGTGGGAGGGCCCCACAATGAGCAGTTCTTC

J gene: TRBJ2-7
clone size: -
V gene: TRBV15
D gene: -
CDR3 length: 14
CDR3 protein: CATSRDGHGYEQYF
CDR3 DNA: TGTGCCACCAGCAGAGACGGACACGGCTACGAGCAGTACTTC

J gene: TRBJ2-7
clone size: -
V gene: TRBV6-1
D gene: TRBD2
CDR3 length: 15
CDR3 protein: CASSGTSGGAHEQYF
CDR3 DNA: TGTGCCAGCAGCGGAACTAGCGGGGGGGCCCACGAGCAGTACTTC

J gene: TRBJ2-1
clone size: few
V gene: TRBV9
D gene: -
CDR3 length: 11
CDR3 protein: CASSVGGAQFF
CDR3 DNA: TGTGCCAGCAGCGTAGGGGGTGCGCAGTTCTTC

J gene: TRBJ2-5
clone size: -
V gene: TRBV20-1
D gene: -
CDR3 length: 17
CDR3 protein: CSAKRSFDSDYQETQYF
CDR3 DNA: TGCAGTGCTAAAAGAAGCTTCGACAGCGATTATCAAGAGACCCAGTACTTC

J gene: TRBJ2-1
clone size: -
V gene: TRBV28
D gene: TRBD2
CDR3 length: 16
CDR3 protein: CASSLGTSGTYSEQFF
CDR3 DNA: TGTGCCAGCAGTTTAGGAACTAGCGGGACGTATTCTGAGCAGTTCTTC

J gene: TRBJ2-3
clone size: -
V gene: TRBV12-3/TRBV12-4
D gene: -
CDR3 length: 14
CDR3 protein: CASSLTPGADTQYF
CDR3 DNA: TGTGCCAGCAGCCTGACGCCCGGGGCAGATACGCAGTATTTT

J gene: TRBJ2-4
clone size: -
V gene: TRBV4-2
D gene: TRBD2
CDR3 length: 16
CDR3 protein: CASSTRLAGVQNIQYF
CDR3 DNA: TGTGCCAGCAGCACAAGACTAGCGGGAGTCCAAAACATTCAGTACTTC

J gene: TRBJ2-3
clone size: -
V gene: TRBV6-5
D gene: -
CDR3 length: 15
CDR3 protein: CASSYRGTVTDTQYF
CDR3 DNA: TGTGCCAGCAGTTACCGGGGGACAGTAACGGATACACAGTATTTT